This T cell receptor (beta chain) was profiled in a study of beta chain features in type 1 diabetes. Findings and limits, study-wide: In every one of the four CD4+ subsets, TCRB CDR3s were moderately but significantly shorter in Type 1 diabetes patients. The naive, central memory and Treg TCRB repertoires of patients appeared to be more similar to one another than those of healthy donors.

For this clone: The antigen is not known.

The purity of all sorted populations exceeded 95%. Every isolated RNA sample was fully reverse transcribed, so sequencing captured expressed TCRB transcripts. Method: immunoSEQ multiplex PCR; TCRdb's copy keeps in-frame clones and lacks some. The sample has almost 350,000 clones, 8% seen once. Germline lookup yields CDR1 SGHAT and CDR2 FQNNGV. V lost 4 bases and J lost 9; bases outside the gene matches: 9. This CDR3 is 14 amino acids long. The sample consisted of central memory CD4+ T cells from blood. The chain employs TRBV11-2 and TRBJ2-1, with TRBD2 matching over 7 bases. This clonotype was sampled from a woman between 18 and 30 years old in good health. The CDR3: CASSSLAVGGEQFF. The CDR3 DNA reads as TGTGCCAGCAGCTCCCTAGCGGTCGGGGGTGAGCAGTTCTTC.